This T cell receptor beta chain was captured by sequencing in a study of T-cell reconstitution after alpha-beta-depleted transplantation in children. This clonotype was seen at least ten times. V lost 3 bases and J 8 bases, leaving 12 bases between the germline ends. The CDR3 has 13 amino acids. Germline-derived CDR1 and CDR2 are KGHDR and SFDVKD. Molecular barcoding with unique molecular identifiers was used for the TCRbeta library. Using its own MiXCR run on the PCR reads, TCRdb lists one record per CDR3 protein. The sample holds 640,000 or so distinct CDR3 sequences, approximately 16% seen once. This rearrangement joins TRBV24-1 to TRBJ1-2; D remains unclear. Sequences were derived from PBMCs from the stem cell graft donor, sampled from the stem cell graft. The origin of this receptor is a human donor who donated a stem cell graft to a child with acute myeloid leukemia. The CDR3 DNA is TGTGCCACCAGTGATCCCCGGGCCCAAGGCTACACCTTC. Protein product: CATSDPRAQGYTF.